This paragraph reports one TCR beta chain. Sequencing was performed with immunoSEQ multiplex PCR; in TCRdb, only in-frame clones are kept and a portion is missing. This table has over a million clones, approximately 78% appearing once. The data originate from a study of shared clonotypes between healthy human individuals. Across the study: The study enrolled a couple of women and a few men aged 18 to 49. Each donor contributed plates that comprised three CD4 naive, three CD4 memory, two CD8 naive and one CD8 memory.

The junction had 9 bases not matched to a gene; V was cut back by 4 bases and J by 0 bases. Looked up from germline, CDR1 is MGHRA and CDR2 is YSYEKL. The CDR3 spans 16 residues. The rearrangement joins TRBV4-1 to TRBJ2-7, with 7 nucleotides matching TRBD2. The origin of this receptor is a man aged 18 to 30 in good health. Some clones in this sample may be carry-over from other donors' samples. Sequencing was performed on memory CD4+ T cells from PBMCs. Described subset: CD45RA-negative fraction. In nucleotides, the CDR3 is TGCGCCAGCAGCCCCCGGGGGGACGGGAGCTCCTACGAGCAGTACTTC. As protein: CASSPRGDGSSYEQYF.